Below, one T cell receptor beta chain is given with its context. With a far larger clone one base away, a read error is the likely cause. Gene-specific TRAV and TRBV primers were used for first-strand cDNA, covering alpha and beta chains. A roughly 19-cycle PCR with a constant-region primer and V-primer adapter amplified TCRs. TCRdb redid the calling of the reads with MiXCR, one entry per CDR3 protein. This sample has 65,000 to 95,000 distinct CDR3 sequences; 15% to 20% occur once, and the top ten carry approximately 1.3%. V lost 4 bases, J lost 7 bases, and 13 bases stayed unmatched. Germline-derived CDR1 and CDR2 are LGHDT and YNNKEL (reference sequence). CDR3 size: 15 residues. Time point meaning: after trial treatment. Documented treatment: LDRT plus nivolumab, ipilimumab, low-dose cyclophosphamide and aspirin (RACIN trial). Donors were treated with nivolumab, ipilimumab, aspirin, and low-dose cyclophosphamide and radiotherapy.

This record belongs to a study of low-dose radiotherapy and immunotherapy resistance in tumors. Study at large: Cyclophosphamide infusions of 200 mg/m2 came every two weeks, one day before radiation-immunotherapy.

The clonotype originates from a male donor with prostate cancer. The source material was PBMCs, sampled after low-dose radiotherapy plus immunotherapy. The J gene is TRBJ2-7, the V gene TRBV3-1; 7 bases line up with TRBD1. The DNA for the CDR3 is TGTGCCAGCAGCCTACCGGGACAGACCAACAATGAGCAGTACTTC. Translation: CASSLPGQTNNEQYF.